This TCR beta chain was obtained from a study of T cells in localized non-small cell lung cancer (TCRdb year 2020). About the study as a whole: The study analyzed T cell repertoires of around 250 early-stage NSCLC patients, comparing tumors and uninvolved tumor-adjacent lungs. NSCLC patients had a mean age of around 70 years, and more than 120 were male and over 85 female. All 236 NSCLC patients in the cohort were treatment-naive and had localized lung tumors that were resected.

At diagnosis, peripheral blood, uninvolved tumor-adjacent lung and tumor were collected and stored as a combination of fresh-frozen and FFPE material. For TCR repertoire profiling, blood samples were analyzed as peripheral blood mononuclear cells. The CDR3 covers 15 residues, taking in both the cysteine and the phenylalanine. Only CDR3 DNA is held: 45 bases, read in frame from base 1. CDR1 SGHNT and CDR2 YYREEE are derived from the germline V gene (reference sequence). Trimming accounts for 5 bases at V and 4 bases at J, while the number of junction bases matched to no gene is 10. A word on this clone: No antigen is known for it. No base quality information exists; no much larger clone differs at one position.

The investigation overall reported the following: Since the design was exploratory, TCR variables were selected using unadjusted p-values with no false-discovery rate correction. Because multi-region tumor sequencing was not performed, intratumor heterogeneity could not be ruled out. Uninvolved tumor-adjacent lung showed the highest T cell clonality, higher than tumor, which suggests more focused antigenic responses in the uninvolved tumor-adjacent lung. Longer overall survival was associated with higher blood T cell density, whereas shorter survival was associated with higher adjacent-lung clonality. A median of 57 of the top 100 tumor clones were detected in paired uninvolved adjacent lung, and approximately 28 of these tumor clones were also found among the top 100 clones of the paired uninvolved adjacent lung.

The immunoSEQ Assay was used to sequence TCR beta CDR3 regions from DNA. As for how the authors treated the data: T cell density was computed as TCR beta template counts normalized to usable DNA estimated by amplifying housekeeping genes. Richness was estimated with the preseqR package, extrapolating to 400,000 templates for PBMC samples and 120,000 templates for tissue samples. Clonality was taken to be one minus Pielou's evenness. Differential abundance testing on productive amino-acid clonotypes, with a minimum total count of 5 and an alpha of 0.1, was used to identify tissue-enriched TCRs. The Jaccard Index and the Morisita Overlap Index were used to measure how much the repertoires overlapped between compartments. TCR beta CDR3s were clustered by GLIPH together with public tetramer-defined viral CDR3s, and at least three viral sequences plus V-gene enrichment were required for viral motifs. What TCRdb holds here is the immuneACCESS table cut down to in-frame rearrangements. Part of the clones is not present; checked against another copy, under half of the missing clones reflect an unresolved V gene, and the others are unexplained. The V and J calls and the clone size are those of that table, but D and trimming were determined from the DNA. For this sample there are around 78,000 clones; around nine tenths appear just once. 20% to 25% of the sample is held by the ten biggest clonotypes.

The source is a woman aged 35-75 years with stage I squamous cell lung carcinoma. Sample: peripheral blood, taken before any cancer treatment. Rearrangement joined TRBV5-4 to TRBJ1-1, with 8 junctional bases fitting TRBD1. The nucleotide sequence reads TGTGCCAGCAGAGAAGGGACAGGCGGGGGCACTGAAGCTTTCTTT. Its protein product is CASREGTGGGTEAFF.